The rows below give T cell receptor beta chains drawn from one sample of a study of shared clonotypes between healthy human individuals. Generated by immunoSEQ multiplex PCR, the TCRdb table keeps only in-frame clones and is missing some. This sample has about 2,500,000 clones, with roughly nine tenths found just once. The specimen sequenced was naive CD4+ T cells sorted from blood. The receptor source for this set is a man aged 18 to 30 in good health. The CDR3 runs from the conserved cysteine through the conserved F or W. A D gene is named only where the DNA matches it firmly. Some rows have no size entry. The others give once, few or many, or a class for an expanded clone.

J gene,V gene,D gene,clone size,CDR3 protein,CDR3 DNA
TRBJ2-3,TRBV5-1,NA,NA,CASSLEAALPDTQYF,TGCGCCAGCAGCTTGGAGGCCGCGTTGCCAGATACGCAGTATTTT
TRBJ2-5,TRBV5-1,NA,NA,CASSSPSRETQYF,TGCGCCAGCAGCTCCCCGAGTCGGGAGACCCAGTACTTC
TRBJ2-3,TRBV7-9,NA,NA,CASSYGVSTDTQYF,TGTGCCAGCAGCTACGGGGTTAGCACAGATACGCAGTATTTT
TRBJ1-1,TRBV9,TRBD1,NA,CASSVAGGRGTEAFF,TGTGCCAGCAGCGTAGCAGGGGGCAGGGGCACTGAAGCTTTCTTT
TRBJ1-5,TRBV30,NA,NA,CAWSPLAARLNQPQHF,TGTGCCTGGAGTCCCCTGGCGGCCAGGCTGAATCAGCCCCAGCATTTT
TRBJ2-1,TRBV4-3,TRBD2,once,CASSQDTRLRERYNEQFF,TGCGCCAGCAGCCAAGATACGAGACTGCGGGAGAGGTACAATGAGCAGTTCTTC
TRBJ2-1,TRBV5-1,TRBD2,NA,CASSYSGTSLNEQFF,TGCGCCAGCAGTTACTCCGGGACTAGCCTCAATGAGCAGTTCTTC
TRBJ2-7,TRBV5-1,TRBD2,NA,CASTAGERYEQYF,TGCGCCAGCACCGCGGGGGAAAGGTACGAGCAGTACTTC
TRBJ2-1,TRBV5-6,NA,NA,CASTTGNSYNEQFF,TGTGCCAGCACCACAGGGAACTCCTACAATGAGCAGTTCTTC
TRBJ2-4,TRBV19,NA,once,CASSIGTPLSDIQYF,TGTGCCAGTAGTATTGGGACACCACTGTCGGACATTCAGTACTTC
TRBJ2-7,TRBV10-2,TRBD2,NA,CASSESRSGSYEQYF,TGCGCCAGCAGTGAGTCTAGAAGCGGGAGTTACGAGCAGTACTTC
TRBJ2-3,TRBV7-9,NA,NA,CASSPTPDTQYF,TGTGCCAGCAGCCCCACGCCCGATACGCAGTATTTT
TRBJ2-7,TRBV9,TRBD1,NA,CASKLPRDRRSYEQYF,TGTGCCAGCAAACTACCCCGGGACAGACGCTCCTACGAGCAGTACTTC
TRBJ1-2,TRBV5-1,NA,NA,CASSLVTVGYGYTF,TGCGCCAGCAGCTTGGTCACAGTGGGCTATGGCTACACCTTC
TRBJ2-7,TRBV18,TRBD2,NA,CASSPLAGGLEQYF,TGTGCCAGCTCACCTTTAGCGGGAGGGCTCGAGCAGTACTTC
TRBJ2-7,TRBV11-2,NA,NA,CASTFFMGSTYEQYF,TGTGCCAGCACCTTCTTTATGGGATCGACCTACGAGCAGTACTTC
TRBJ1-6,TRBV30,TRBD1,NA,CAWSRRTGYNSPLHF,TGTGCCTGGAGTCGAAGGACAGGGTATAATTCACCCCTCCACTTT
TRBJ2-3,TRBV5-1,NA,NA,CASSPRFGGHTDTQYF,TGCGCCAGCAGCCCAAGGTTCGGGGGGCACACAGATACGCAGTATTTT
TRBJ2-2,TRBV27,NA,NA,CASRFGAAGTGELFF,TGTGCCAGCCGTTTCGGGGCCGCGGGGACCGGGGAGCTGTTTTTT
TRBJ1-5,TRBV6-6,NA,NA,CASSGTSNQPQHF,TGTGCCAGCAGCGGAACTAGCAATCAGCCCCAGCATTTT
TRBJ1-4,TRBV30,NA,once,CAWSPGPGEKLFF,TGTGCCTGGAGTCCCGGGCCGGGGGAAAAACTGTTTTTT
TRBJ2-5,TRBV15,TRBD2,NA,CATSRPGTSGKKAQYF,TGTGCCACCAGCAGACCAGGGACTAGCGGGAAGAAAGCCCAGTACTTC
TRBJ1-1,TRBV5-4,TRBD1,NA,CASSLGQGGGTEAFF,TGTGCCAGCAGCTTGGGGCAGGGGGGAGGAACTGAAGCTTTCTTT
TRBJ2-3,TRBV30,TRBD2,NA,CAWSVARTSGGFTDTQYF,TGTGCCTGGAGTGTAGCCAGGACTAGCGGGGGGTTCACAGATACGCAGTATTTT
TRBJ2-7,TRBV19,NA,once,CASSIGPSSYEQYF,TGTGCCAGTAGTATAGGGCCCTCCTCCTACGAGCAGTACTTC
TRBJ2-2,TRBV28,NA,NA,CASSLSGALNTGELFF,TGTGCCAGCAGTCTCTCGGGGGCCCTGAACACCGGGGAGCTGTTTTTT
TRBJ1-2,TRBV7-2,NA,once,CASSLAEGYGYTF,TGTGCCAGCAGCTTAGCTGAAGGGTATGGCTACACCTTC
TRBJ2-3,TRBV9,NA,NA,CASSSAGGTSTDTQYF,TGTGCCAGCAGCTCCGCCGGGGGTACTAGCACAGATACGCAGTATTTT
TRBJ2-1,TRBV30,NA,NA,CAWSVLRPPVEQFF,TGTGCCTGGAGTGTACTGAGACCTCCCGTGGAGCAGTTCTTC